This TCR beta chain was obtained from a study of T-cell memory formation after mild COVID-19. The overall study: TCR clusters mostly belonged to single donors.

It was 5'RACE with constant-segment primers that produced the TCR alpha and TCR beta cDNA libraries, which carried sample barcodes and UMIs. TCRdb called the 5' RACE reads again in MiXCR, with one record for every CDR3 protein. The sample comprises 100,000 to 150,000 distinct CDR3 sequences, about 15% of which are singletons, and over 4% rests with the top ten. Germline V gene sequence: CDR1 LGHNA, CDR2 YNFKEQ. CDR3 length: 15 amino acids. V lost 1 base, J lost 5 bases, and 5 bases stayed unmatched. Of note for this clonotype: Its antigen is undetermined.

Findings and limits, study-wide: In pre-infection memory, a portion of responding clones appeared, which suggested that cross-reactive memory joined.

The TCR sequence derives from a man between 18 and 35 years old who had mild COVID-19 (a few samples of this study predate the infection). Cell type and time point are not known. This chain joins TRBV4-2 and TRBJ1-2; TRBD1 matches at 9 bases. Specimen: PBMCs or a T cell subset sorted from them (not recorded which). The CDR3 nucleotides are TGTGCCAGCAGCCAAGCAAGAGGGACAGGGTATGGCTACACCTTC. Its translation: CASSQARGTGYGYTF.